This section outlines one T cell receptor (beta chain) sequence together with its context. At one of its ends the junction is not consistent with the germline gene, which may arise from a read error. This record comes from a study of T cells in Graves' hyperthyroidism and ophthalmopathy. Amplified regions were TCR beta CDR3 sequences from RNA transcripts. An initial round of RT-PCR targeting the TCR CDR3 relied on the HTBI primer set. Each CDR3 protein is one row after TCRdb ran MiXCR on the multiplex PCR reads. The sample contains roughly 280,000 distinct CDR3 sequences, about 20% of which appear only once. This CDR3 has 13 residues. Germline lookup yields CDR1 KGHDR and CDR2 SFDVKD.

The source of this sequence is a man in his thirties or forties with Graves' ophthalmopathy. Source material: blood. The V call is TRBV24-1, the J call TRBJ1-1, with D tentatively TRBD1 (5 bases). The CDR3 protein is CATSDFDSTEALF. In nucleotides, the CDR3 is TGTGCCACCAGTGACTTTGACAGCACTGAAGCTCTCTTT.